This TCR beta chain was sequenced for a study of memory CD4+ T cells and cytomegalovirus serostatus. Study context: Of the healthy Belgian adults, several were CMV seropositive and about 24 seronegative.

Some clones are missing from TCRdb's copy, which holds only in-frame ones; the method was immunoSEQ multiplex PCR. The table lists 30,000 to 40,000 clones, approximately 76% of them singletons, with less than 0.8% in the top ten. A note on this clone: The target antigen is unknown.

Single viable CD3+CD4+CD8-CD45RO+ cells were sorted as the memory CD4+ T cells. V lost 7 bases to trimming and J lost 8 bases, with 11 bases between them. From germline, CDR1 is SGHNT and CDR2 YENEEA. The length of the CDR3 is 12 residues. Study results and limitations: Repertoires predicted CMV serostatus with median bootstrapped AUC of roughly 0.95. CD4+ memory repertoires contained about two fifths of the roughly 160 reported CMV TCRbeta sequences.

V and J are TRBV11-3 and TRBJ2-2, with D unclear. Sequencing was done on a sample of memory CD4+ T cells from blood. The TCR was taken from an adult in good health and CMV-seronegative. Some clones in this sample may be carry-over from other donors' samples. As DNA, the CDR3 is TGTGCCAGCAACTTGGAACTAGGGGAGCTGTTTTTT. It yields the protein CASNLELGELFF.